The clone carrying this T cell receptor beta chain came up a few times. Antigen: not known. Just one base apart from a much larger clone, this may be a read error. Aged 18 to 65, the patients with hyperthyroidism had under 2 months' duration and were newly diagnosed. Symptoms, serum thyroxine and TRAb, thyroid ultrasound, and orbital computed tomography formed the diagnostic basis. The data belong to a study of Graves' ophthalmopathy and Graves' hyperthyroidism. Researchers took RNA transcripts and amplified TCR beta CDR3 regions from them. A first-round RT-PCR used HTBI primers, followed by a second-round multiplex PCR. A single record per CDR3 protein comes from TCRdb applying MiXCR to the multiplex PCR reads. Of around 1,200,000 distinct CDR3 sequences listed, around a third are singletons. Study conclusions and caveats: Stable hyperthyroidism and ophthalmopathy were told apart by a 13-signature model, which achieved just over 85% sensitivity and around 80% specificity. The model reached roughly 71% sensitivity and under 75% specificity for predicting ophthalmopathy progression.

This sequence was found in an adult man with Graves' hyperthyroidism. Sequencing was performed on peripheral blood or thyroid tissue (not recorded which).

The DNA of the CDR3 is TGTGCCACCAGCAGAGGCAGGGGGCCTTACGAGCAGTACTTC. Encoded protein: CATSRGRGPYEQYF. The J gene is TRBJ2-7, the V gene TRBV15; TRBD1 matches 8 bases. Germline V gives CDR1 LNHNV, CDR2 YYDKDF (reference sequence). The CDR3 is 14 amino acids. Trimming at V came to 1 base and at J to 4 bases, leaving 3 bases not matched to a gene. Complete variable domain (other parts from reference TRBV15 and TRBJ2-7): DAMVIQNPRYQVTQFGKPVTLSCSQTLNHNVMYWYQQKSSQAPKLLFHYYDKDFNNEADTPDNFQSRRPNTSFCFLDIRSPGLGDTAMYLCATSRGRGPYEQYFGPGTRLTVT.